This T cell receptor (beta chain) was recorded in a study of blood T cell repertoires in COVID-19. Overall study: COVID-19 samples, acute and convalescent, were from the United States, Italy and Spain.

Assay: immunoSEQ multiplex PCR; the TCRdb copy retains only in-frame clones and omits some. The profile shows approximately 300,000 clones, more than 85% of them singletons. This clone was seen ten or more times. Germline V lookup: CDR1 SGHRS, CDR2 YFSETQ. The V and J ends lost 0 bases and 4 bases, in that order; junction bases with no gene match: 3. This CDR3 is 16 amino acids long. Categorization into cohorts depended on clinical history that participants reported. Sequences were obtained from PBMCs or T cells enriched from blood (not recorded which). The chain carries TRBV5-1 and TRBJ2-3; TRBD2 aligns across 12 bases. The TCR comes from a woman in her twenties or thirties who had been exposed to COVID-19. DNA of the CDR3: TGCGCCAGCAGCTTGGCTAGCGGGGGGGCAGCAGATACGCAGTATTTT. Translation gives CASSLASGGAADTQYF. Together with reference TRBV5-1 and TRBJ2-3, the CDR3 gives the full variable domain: KAGVTQTPRYLIKTRGQQVTLSCSPISGHRSVSWYQQTPGQGLQFLFEYFSETQRNKGNFPGRFSGRQFSNSRSEMNVSTLELGDSALYLCASSLASGGAADTQYFGPGTRLTVL.